What follows is one T cell receptor (beta chain) and its context. These data belong to a study of blood T cell repertoires in COVID-19. Study in general: COVID-19 samples collected from the United States, Italy and Spain covered acute and convalescent phases. Sources were T cells, B-cell-depleted T cells, or PBMCs; the material itself was cDNA or gDNA.

Authors' methods: Reference gene primer amplification yielded estimated nucleated cell counts. Using immunoSEQ multiplex PCR, the repertoire was profiled, and TCRdb retains in-frame clones only, with some absent. D and trimming were read from the DNA, whereas the V and J calls and clone size are those reported in that table. The sample consists of fewer than 130,000 clones, 70% to 90% of them appearing once. The TCR sequence derives from a human donor in a cohort sampled during active COVID-19. Sequencing used peripheral blood.

The DNA of the CDR3 is TGCGCCAGCAGCTTGGCCGGGTTCCCCACCTTGTACGAGCAGTACTTC. Amino acids: CASSLAGFPTLYEQYF. V is TRBV5-1 and J is TRBJ2-7; no firm D call. The length of the CDR3 is 16 residues. The V gene lost 0 bases and the J gene lost 4 bases, with 17 bases spanning the gap. CDR1 is SGHRS, CDR2 YFSETQ, per germline.